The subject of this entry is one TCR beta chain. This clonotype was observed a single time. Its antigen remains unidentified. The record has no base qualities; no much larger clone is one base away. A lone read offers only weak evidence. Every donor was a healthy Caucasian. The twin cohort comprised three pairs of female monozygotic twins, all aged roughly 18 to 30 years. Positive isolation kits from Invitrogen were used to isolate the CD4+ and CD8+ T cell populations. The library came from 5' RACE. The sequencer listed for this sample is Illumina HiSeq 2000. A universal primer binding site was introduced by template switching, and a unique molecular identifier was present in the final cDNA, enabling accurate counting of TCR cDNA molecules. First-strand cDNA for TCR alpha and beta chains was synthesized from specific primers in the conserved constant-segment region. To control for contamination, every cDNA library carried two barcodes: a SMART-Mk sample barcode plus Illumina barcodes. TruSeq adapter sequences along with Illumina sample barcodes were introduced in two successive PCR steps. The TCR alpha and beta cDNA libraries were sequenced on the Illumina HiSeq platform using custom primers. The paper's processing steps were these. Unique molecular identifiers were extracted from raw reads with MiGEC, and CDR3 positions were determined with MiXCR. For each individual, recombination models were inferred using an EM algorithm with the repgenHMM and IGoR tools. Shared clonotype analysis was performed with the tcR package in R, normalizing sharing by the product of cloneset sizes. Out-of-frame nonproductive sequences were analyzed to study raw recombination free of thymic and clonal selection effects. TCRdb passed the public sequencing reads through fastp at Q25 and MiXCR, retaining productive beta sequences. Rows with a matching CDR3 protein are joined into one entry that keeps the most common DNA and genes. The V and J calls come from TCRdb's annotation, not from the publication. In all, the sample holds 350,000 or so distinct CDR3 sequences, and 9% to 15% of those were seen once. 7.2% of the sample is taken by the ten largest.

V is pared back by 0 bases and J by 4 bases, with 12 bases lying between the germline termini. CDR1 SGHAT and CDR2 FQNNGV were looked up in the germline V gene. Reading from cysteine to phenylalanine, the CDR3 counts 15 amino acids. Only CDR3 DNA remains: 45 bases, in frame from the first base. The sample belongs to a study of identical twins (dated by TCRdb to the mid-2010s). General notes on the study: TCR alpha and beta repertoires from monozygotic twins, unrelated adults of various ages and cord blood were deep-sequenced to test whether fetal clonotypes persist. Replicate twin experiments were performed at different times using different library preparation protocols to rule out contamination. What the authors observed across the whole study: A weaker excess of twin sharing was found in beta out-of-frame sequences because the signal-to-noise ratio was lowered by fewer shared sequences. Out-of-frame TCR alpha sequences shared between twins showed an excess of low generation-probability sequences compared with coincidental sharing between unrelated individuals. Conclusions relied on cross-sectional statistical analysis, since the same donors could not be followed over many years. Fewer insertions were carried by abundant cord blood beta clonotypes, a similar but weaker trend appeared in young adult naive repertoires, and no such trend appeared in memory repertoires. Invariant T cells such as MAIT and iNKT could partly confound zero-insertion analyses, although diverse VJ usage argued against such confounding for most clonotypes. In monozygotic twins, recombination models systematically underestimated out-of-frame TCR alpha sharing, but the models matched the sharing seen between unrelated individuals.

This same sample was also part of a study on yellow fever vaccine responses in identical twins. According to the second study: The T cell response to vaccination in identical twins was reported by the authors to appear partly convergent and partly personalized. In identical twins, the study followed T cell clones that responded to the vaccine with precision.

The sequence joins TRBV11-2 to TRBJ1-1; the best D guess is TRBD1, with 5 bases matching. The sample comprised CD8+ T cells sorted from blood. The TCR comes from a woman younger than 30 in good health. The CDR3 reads CASSLDGARVTEAFF. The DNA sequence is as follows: TGTGCCAGCAGCTTAGATGGGGCCAGGGTCACTGAAGCTTTCTTT.